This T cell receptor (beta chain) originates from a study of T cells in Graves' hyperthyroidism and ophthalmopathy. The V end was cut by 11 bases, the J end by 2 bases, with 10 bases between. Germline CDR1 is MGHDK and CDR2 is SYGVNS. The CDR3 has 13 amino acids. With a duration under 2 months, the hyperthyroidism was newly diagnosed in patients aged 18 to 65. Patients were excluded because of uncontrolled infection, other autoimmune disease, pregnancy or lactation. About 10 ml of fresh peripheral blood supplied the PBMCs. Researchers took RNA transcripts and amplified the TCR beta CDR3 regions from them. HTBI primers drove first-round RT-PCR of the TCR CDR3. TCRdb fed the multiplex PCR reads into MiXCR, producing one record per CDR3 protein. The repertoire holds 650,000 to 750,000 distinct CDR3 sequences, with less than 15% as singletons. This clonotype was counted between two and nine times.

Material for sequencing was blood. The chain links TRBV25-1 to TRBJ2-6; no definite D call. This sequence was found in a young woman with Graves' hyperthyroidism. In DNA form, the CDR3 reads TGTGCCGTTGAGGCCGCTGGGGCCAACGTCCTGACTTTC. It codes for CAVEAAGANVLTF.